This T cell receptor beta chain was obtained from a study of shared clonotypes between healthy human individuals (dated by TCRdb to between 2020 and 2021). Some background on the complete study: The cohort included a few men and a couple of women between 18 and 49 years of age. The study deeply sequenced blood TCR repertoires of 5 or 6 healthy adults to estimate repertoire size and the extent of clonotype sharing between individuals. To increase sequencing depth and limit assay-specific biases, different laboratories used diverse techniques to prepare libraries and sequence TCR repertoires. Per donor, leukapheresis produced somewhere between about 0.9 and 9 billion PBMCs. The research as a whole found: The genetic and exposure-history diversity represented was limited by the small number of donors. Sampling was limited to blood, and TCR repertoires in tissue likely differ from TCR repertoires in blood. Pairwise subsampling led to the expectation that sequencing depth would affect the degree of clonotype sharing among donors.

V is clipped by 4 bases and J by 5 bases, and the sequence between their germline boundaries is 22 bases long. The CDR3 measures 17 amino acids from cysteine to phenylalanine. Of all the DNA, just the CDR3 is kept, 51 bases in frame from base 1. Donors were healthy HIV-negative adults with no recently reported acute infections or vaccinations. Every donor was a Caucasian adult residing in Nashville, Tennessee, USA. For unsorted samples, 90 million or so PBMCs were counted, and genomic DNA was extracted using the QIAamp DNA Blood Mini kit. Blood was obtained by leukapheresis, after which PBMCs were separated by Ficoll-Histopaque density gradient centrifugation and cryopreserved in liquid nitrogen vapor phase. Using the deep immunoSEQ assay, TCR CDR3 regions were amplified from genomic DNA by multiplex PCR. Genomic DNA extracted from each cell subset was distributed evenly over all wells of several immunoSEQ 96-well plates, and each plate served as one replicate. For unsorted PBMC, each replicate PCR was loaded with approximately 330 ng genomic DNA, equivalent to approximately 33,000 T cell genomes. Genomic DNA from unsorted PBMC was sequenced over ten immunoSEQ deep assay plates. Purified libraries were quantified with a Qubit 3.0 fluorometer, sized on a Bioanalyzer 2100, and re-quantified with the KAPA Library Quantification kit. A separate single-read 150-cycle Illumina NextSeq 550 flow cell was used to sequence each immunoSEQ 96-well plate. Turning to the authors' computational methods: Because only junctional sequences without quality scores were contained in the immunoSEQ output, filtering matching that applied to full-length reads could not be performed. To assign V/J genes and CDR3, sequences were annotated using PyIR, a Python wrapper for IgBLAST v1.9, with IMGT germline references. Reads with weak V/J assignments (E-value above 1e-6), missing CDR3, stop codons, out-of-frame junctions, or ambiguous translated residues were removed. V3J clonotypes were defined by identical inferred V gene, J gene, and CDR3 amino acid sequence. Percentage overlap between repertoires was calculated by dividing the number of shared unique clonotypes by the size of the smaller repertoire. RTK rarefaction, the Chao1 estimator, and Recon v2.1 estimates of unobserved clonotypes were used to assess repertoire richness. TCRdb's version of the immuneACCESS table is confined to in-frame rearrangements and falls short of the full clone set. An unresolved V gene accounts for under half of the shortfall where checked; the remainder is of unknown origin. V and J calls and clone size are given by that table; D and trimming were obtained from the DNA. The sample records roughly 490,000 clones, around 79% of which are singletons. Jointly, the top ten make up approximately 12% of the sample.

Concerning this clone: Its recognized antigen is unknown. There are no base qualities to consult, and no much larger clone falls within one base.

The source of this sequence is a woman aged 40-49 years in good health. Some clones in this sample may be carry-over from other donors' samples. The V and J genes are TRBV5-3 and TRBJ2-4; TRBD2 is a weak D gene call, 6 bases matching. TRBV5-3 is flagged as an ORF with uncertain function. The sequenced sample was PBMCs. In nucleotides, the sequence is TGTGCCAGAAGCCCGACTAGGACCGCTTCCGCTGAAAACATTCAGTACTTC. Its amino acids are CARSPTRTASAENIQYF.